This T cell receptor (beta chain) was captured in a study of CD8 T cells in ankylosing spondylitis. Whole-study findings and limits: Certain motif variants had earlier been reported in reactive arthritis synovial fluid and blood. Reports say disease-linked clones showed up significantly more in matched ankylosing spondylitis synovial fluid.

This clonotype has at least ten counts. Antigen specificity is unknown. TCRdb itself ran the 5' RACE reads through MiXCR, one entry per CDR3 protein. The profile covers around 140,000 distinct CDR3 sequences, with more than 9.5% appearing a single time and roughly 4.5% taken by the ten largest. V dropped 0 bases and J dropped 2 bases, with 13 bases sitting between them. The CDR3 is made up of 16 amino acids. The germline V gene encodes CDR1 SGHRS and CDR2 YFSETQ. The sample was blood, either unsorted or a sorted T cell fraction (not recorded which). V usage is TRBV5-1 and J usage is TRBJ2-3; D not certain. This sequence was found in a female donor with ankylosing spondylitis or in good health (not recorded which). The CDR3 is CASSLVYSADTDTQYF. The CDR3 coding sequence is TGCGCCAGCAGCTTGGTTTACTCGGCGGACACAGATACGCAGTATTTT.